This paragraph reports one T cell receptor (beta chain). Its antigen is unknown. This specimen comes from a study of long-term antiretroviral therapy in people with HIV. Whole-study results and caveats: Pre-ART clonal expansions dominated every time point's repertoire.

The assay used was immunoSEQ (version v3.0), run at survey level. Sequencing was performed with immunoSEQ multiplex PCR; in TCRdb, only in-frame clones are kept and a portion is missing. There are 25,000 to 30,000 clones in the sample; about four fifths occur only once, and around 8.2% lies in the top ten. Germline V CDR1 and CDR2: SGHRS, YFSETQ. Germline trimming cut 4 bases from V and 9 bases from J; bases unmatched to any gene: 9. The length of the CDR3 is 14 residues. This chain uses TRBV5-1 with TRBJ2-1; 8 bases fit TRBD2. This receptor was identified in a man in his forties or fifties with HIV. Here the sequenced sample was unsorted PBMCs, taken 3 years after starting antiretroviral therapy. This chain's CDR3 is CASSRDGAGGEQFF. In DNA, the CDR3 is TGCGCCAGCAGCCGGGACGGTGCGGGGGGTGAGCAGTTCTTC. The whole variable domain, remainder taken from reference TRBV5-1 and TRBJ2-1, is KAGVTQTPRYLIKTRGQQVTLSCSPISGHRSVSWYQQTPGQGLQFLFEYFSETQRNKGNFPGRFSGRQFSNSRSEMNVSTLELGDSALYLCASSRDGAGGEQFFGPGTRLTVL.